The present entry profiles one T cell receptor (beta chain) with its context. The antigen is not known. Measured with immunoSEQ multiplex PCR; TCRdb has only the in-frame clones, and not every one. The table lists roughly 43,000 clones, under 90% of them singletons. The germline V gene has CDR1 LNHDA and CDR2 SQIVND (reference sequence). V was trimmed by 3 bases and J by 5 bases, leaving 20 bases between them. The CDR3 runs 16 residues. This sample stems from a study of OX40 agonist ivuxolimab in advanced cancers. General study results and limits: Clonal expansion in partial responders at 0.1-3.0 mg/kg ranked among the lowest.

This receptor was identified in an adult with an advanced solid tumor such as melanoma, head and neck, liver or kidney cancer. The chain is built from TRBV19 and TRBJ2-7; D gene unclear. The material was CD4+ or CD8+ T cells sorted from blood, obtained in a trial of the OX40 agonist ivuxolimab. CDR3 nucleotide sequence: TGTGCCAGTAGTATTACGGCTTCGCTCCAGGTCAACGAGCAGTACTTC. Protein: CASSITASLQVNEQYF. Full variable domain (remainder filled in from reference TRBV19 and TRBJ2-7): DGGITQSPKYLFRKEGQNVTLSCEQNLNHDAMYWYRQDPGQGLRLIYYSQIVNDFQKGDIAEGYSVSREKKESFPLTVTSAQKNPTAFYLCASSITASLQVNEQYFGPGTRLTVT.